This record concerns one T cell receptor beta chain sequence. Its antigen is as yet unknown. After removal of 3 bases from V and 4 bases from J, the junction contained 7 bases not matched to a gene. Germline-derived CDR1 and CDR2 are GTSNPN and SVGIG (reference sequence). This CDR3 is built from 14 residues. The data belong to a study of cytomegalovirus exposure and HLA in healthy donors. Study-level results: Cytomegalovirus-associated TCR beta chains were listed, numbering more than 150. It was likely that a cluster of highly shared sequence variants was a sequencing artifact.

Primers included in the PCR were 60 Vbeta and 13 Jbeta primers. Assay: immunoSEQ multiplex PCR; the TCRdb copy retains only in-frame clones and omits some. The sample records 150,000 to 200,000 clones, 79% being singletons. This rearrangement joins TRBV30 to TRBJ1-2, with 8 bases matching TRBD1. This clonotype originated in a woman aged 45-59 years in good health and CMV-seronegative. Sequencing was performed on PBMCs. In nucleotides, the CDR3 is TGTGCCTGGAGGAGCCAGGGGGCGGGCTATGGCTACACCTTC. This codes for CAWRSQGAGYGYTF.